The 32 T cell receptor beta chains listed next were all sequenced from one sample in a study of regulatory T cells in long-lasting Graves disease (dated by TCRdb to 2020 to 2022). Library method: multiplex PCR. TCRdb shows the sequencer as Illumina HiSeq 4000. TCR beta libraries were built with iRepertoire HTBI primers and Arm-PCR amplification of CDR3 regions. The public reads were reprocessed in TCRdb via fastp at Q25 and MiXCR, keeping in-frame beta chains. One record per CDR3 amino acid sequence lists the most common genes and DNA. The sample data list a few hundred thousand distinct CDR3 sequences, and approximately 12% of these were observed just once. The top ten constitute under 20% of the sample. Read against the paper, the sample's time point label means: newly diagnosed GD, antithyroid drugs for less than 3 months. For both TCR sequencing and RNA sequencing, RNA was extracted from PBMCs in TRIzol.

The data also belong to a second study, concerning T cells in Graves' hyperthyroidism and ophthalmopathy.

Source: peripheral blood mononuclear cells (PBMCs), taken at new diagnosis, from a patient treated with antithyroid drugs. These receptors all come from a woman younger than 30 with Graves disease. Donor details come from another sample of the same person, matched by shared clones.

This clonotype was seen repeatedly, ten times or more. This chain connects TRBV9 to TRBJ1-2, with 8 bases that match TRBD1. The CDR3 covers 15 residues. The germline CDR1 and CDR2 sequences are SGDLS and YYNGEE. With V trimmed by 4 bases and J by 6 bases, 11 bases remained unmatched. CDR3 nucleotides: TGTGCCAGCAGCACCTGGACAGGGACAGAAGATGGCTACACCTTC. Its protein product is CASSTWTGTEDGYTF.

In this sample, this clonotype turned up many times. For the CDR3, the DNA is TGTGCCAGCAGCGTAGGGGTGCCCACGGAGACCCAGTACTTC. This codes for CASSVGVPTETQYF. The chain has TRBV9 and TRBJ2-5, with D unresolved. V was cut by 0 bases and J by 5 bases, with 11 bases left in between. The CDR3 contains 14 residues. Germline loops: CDR1 SGDLS, CDR2 YYNGEE.

This clonotype came up many times. V is TRBV12-3 or TRBV12-4 and J is TRBJ2-1; D remains ambiguous. V lost 3 bases to trimming and J lost 5 bases, with 11 bases between them. The CDR3 is 14 amino acids. The CDR3 is CASSLQEHDNEQFF. CDR3 nucleotide sequence: TGTGCCAGCAGTTTGCAAGAGCATGACAATGAGCAGTTCTTC.

At least ten counts were recorded for this clonotype. This chain connects TRBV7-2 to TRBJ2-7; TRBD1 is a possible D gene (5 bases). The CDR3 is made up of 15 amino acids. Germline CDR1 is SGHTA and CDR2 is FQGNSA. Trimming removed 6 bases at V and 0 bases at J, with 15 bases between. CDR3 sequence reads: CASRAASGASYEQYF. CDR3 in DNA: TGTGCCAGCAGGGCCGCCTCTGGGGCCTCCTACGAGCAGTACTTC. Complete variable domain (other parts from reference TRBV7-2 and TRBJ2-7): GAGVSQSPSNKVTEKGKDVELRCDPISGHTALYWYRQSLGQGLEFLIYFQGNSAPDKSGLPSDRFSAERTGGSVSTLTIQRTQQEDSAVYLCASRAASGASYEQYFGPGTRLTVT.

This clonotype was detected a few times. A much larger clone lies a single base off, so this may be a read error. The chain couples TRBV19 to TRBJ1-1; TRBD1 might be the D (6 bases). Germline lookup yields CDR1 LNHDA and CDR2 SQIVND (reference sequence). The V and J ends lost 2 bases and 1 base respectively, with 14 bases between them. CDR3 length equals 16 residues. The CDR3 DNA is TGTGCCAGTAGTATAAGGGGGGGCGACCCGAACACTGAAGCTTTCTTT. As protein: CASSIRGGDPNTEAFF.

Ten or more counts support this clonotype. The chain recombines TRBV7-9 with TRBJ1-1, with D unclear. The CDR3 has 11 residues. V shed 1 base and J shed 7 bases, with 4 bases lying between them. Germline values: CDR1 SEHNR, CDR2 FQNEAQ (reference sequence). CDR3 amino acids: CASSLGGEAFF. The DNA of the CDR3 is TGTGCCAGCAGCTTAGGGGGTGAAGCTTTCTTT. Variable domain in full (rest from reference TRBV7-9 and TRBJ1-1): DTGVSQNPRHKITKRGQNVTFRCDPISEHNRLYWYRQTLGQGPEFLTYFQNEAQLEKSRLLSDRFSAERPKGSFSTLEIQRTEQGDSAMYLCASSLGGEAFFGQGTRLTVV.

This clonotype has only a few counts. The chain has TRBV19 and TRBJ2-1, with 7 bases lining up with TRBD2. The CDR3 sequence is 15 residues long. The germline CDR1 and CDR2 sequences are LNHDA and SQIVND (reference sequence). The trim removed 1 base at V and 6 bases at J, leaving 6 bases unmatched. The CDR3 sequence: CASSIGLAESNEQFF. CDR3 DNA sequence: TGTGCCAGTAGTATAGGGCTAGCGGAGAGCAATGAGCAGTTCTTC. The full variable domain, its missing parts supplied by reference TRBV19 and TRBJ2-1, is DGGITQSPKYLFRKEGQNVTLSCEQNLNHDAMYWYRQDPGQGLRLIYYSQIVNDFQKGDIAEGYSVSREKKESFPLTVTSAQKNPTAFYLCASSIGLAESNEQFFGPGTRLTVL.

This clonotype was detected many times. The chain couples TRBV5-1 to TRBJ1-1; D call uncertain. Looked up from germline, CDR1 is SGHRS and CDR2 is YFSETQ. V was pared by 0 bases and J by 1 base, with 10 bases between. This CDR3 has 15 residues. The CDR3 region is CASSLVRHPNTEAFF. The CDR3, as DNA: TGCGCCAGCAGCTTGGTTCGTCACCCGAACACTGAAGCTTTCTTT.

The V call is TRBV5-5, the J call TRBJ2-2; TRBD2 matches 11 bases. The germline gives CDR1 SGHKS, CDR2 YYEKEE (reference sequence). Unmatched junction bases numbered 4, after V lost 3 bases and J lost 3 bases. This CDR3 contains 16 residues. CDR3 residues: CASSYSGGADTGELFF. The CDR3 DNA sequence: TGTGCCAGCAGCTATAGCGGGGGGGCCGACACCGGGGAGCTGTTTTTT.

The chain couples TRBV4-1 to TRBJ2-7, with D possibly matching TRBD1 (6 bases). The CDR3 is 16 residues long. Trimming stripped 3 bases from V and 1 base from J, with 16 bases between. Germline CDR1 MGHRA, CDR2 YSYEKL. The chain's CDR3 is CASSQTGGTLSYEQYF. The CDR3 bases are TGCGCCAGCAGCCAGACAGGAGGTACGCTATCCTACGAGCAGTACTTC.

The chain is built from TRBV7-8 and TRBJ2-1; tentatively, D is TRBD2 (6 bases). The germline CDR1 and CDR2 sequences are SGHVS and FQNEAQ. V was cut by 0 bases and J by 4 bases, with 22 bases left in between. The CDR3 has 19 amino acids. This CDR3 is CASSLAYLTRGWRYNEQFF. CDR3 DNA sequence: TGTGCCAGCAGCTTAGCGTATCTGACTAGAGGGTGGCGGTACAATGAGCAGTTCTTC.

The rearrangement joins TRBV6-1 to TRBJ2-7; D call uncertain. The CDR3 has 10 amino acids. CDR1 is MNHNS, CDR2 SASEGT, per germline. With 6 bases removed from V and 4 bases from J, the gap between germline ends came to 4 bases. As DNA, the CDR3 is TGTGCCAGCAGCAAGTACGAGCAGTACGTC. Translating gives CASSKYEQYV.

As for this clonotype: A far larger clone is off by one base, so a read error is likely. The chain carries TRBV2 and TRBJ2-1, with 9 bases identical to TRBD2. Germline loops: CDR1 SNHLY, CDR2 FYNNEI. V gave up 8 bases and J gave up 8 bases; unmatched junction bases: 16. CDR3 length: 16 residues. Here the CDR3 reads CASRTISGRSIDEQFF. As DNA, the CDR3 is TGTGCCAGCCGCACGATTAGCGGGAGAAGTATCGATGAGCAGTTCTTC.

V and J are TRBV5-8 and TRBJ2-5, with D possibly matching TRBD1 (5 bases). Germline CDR1 reads SGHTS; CDR2 reads YDEGEE. The V gene lost 4 bases and the J gene lost 5 bases, with 15 bases spanning the gap. The CDR3 sequence is 14 residues long. The CDR3 nucleotides are TGTGCCAGCAGCCGCGTCAGGGTGAGCGAGACCCAGTACTTC. Encoded protein: CASSRVRVSETQYF.

This clonotype was seen repeatedly, ten times or more. The chain uses TRBV18 and TRBJ1-4, with 7 bases lining up with TRBD1. Germline V gene data show CDR1 as KGHSH and CDR2 as LQKENI. CDR3 length: 15 residues. The V gene end was trimmed by 1 base and the J gene end by 7 bases; junction bases not matched to a gene: 6. In DNA, the CDR3 is TGTGCCAGCTCACCACGCGTAGGGGGCGGTGAAAAACTGTTTTTT. This codes for CASSPRVGGGEKLFF.

The sample holds a few counts of this clonotype. The chain combines TRBV9 with TRBJ2-5, with D perhaps matching TRBD2 (5 bases). This CDR3 region has 15 residues. V dropped 2 bases and J dropped 5 bases, with 16 bases sitting between them. Per germline, CDR1 SGDLS and CDR2 YYNGEE. CDR3 in DNA: TGTGCCAGCAGCGTTAGCGCTAGGGTGGAGGAGACCCAGTACTTC. It translates to CASSVSARVEETQYF.

The chain recombines TRBV5-4 with TRBJ2-1; either TRBD1 or TRBD2 may supply D (7 bases each). The length of the CDR3 is 15 residues. Germline loops: CDR1 SGHNT, CDR2 YYREEE (reference sequence). Trimming removed 2 bases from V and 7 bases from J, with 16 bases in between. CDR3 coding DNA: TGTGCCAGCAGCTTAACAGTCCAGGGGGGGAATGAGCAGTTCTTC. This encodes CASSLTVQGGNEQFF.

This clonotype was detected many times. This sequence joins TRBV15 and TRBJ1-1, with D uncertain. The CDR3 sequence is 15 residues long. Trimming shortened V by 3 bases and J by 4 bases, and 15 bases separated the two germline ends. CDR1 LNHNV and CDR2 YYDKDF come from the germline V gene (reference sequence). This CDR3 is CATSSSWTDSTEAFF. The CDR3 DNA reads TGTGCCACCAGCAGTTCCTGGACCGATTCCACTGAAGCTTTCTTT.

Note on this clonotype: Being one base from a much bigger clone, this may be a read error. No conserved phenylalanine or tryptophan is present at the end of the CDR3, so a read error is the likely explanation. The chain joins TRBV2 to TRBJ2-1; 12 positions match TRBD2. The CDR3 spans 17 residues. Germline V gene sequence: CDR1 SNHLY, CDR2 FYNNEI. The J segment lost 3 bases and the V segment lost 3 bases, leaving 6 bases of the junction unmatched. The CDR3 bases are TGTGCCAGCAGTGACAGGACTAGCGGGGATTACTACAATGAGCAGTTCCTC. It yields the protein CASSDRTSGDYYNEQFL.

Only a few counts were recorded for this clonotype. The chain has TRBV4-2 and TRBJ1-2; D possibly corresponds to TRBD1 (5 bases). Germline loops: CDR1 LGHNA, CDR2 YNFKEQ. Deletions cut 3 bases from V and 1 base from J, with 12 bases between. The length of the CDR3 is 15 residues. CDR3 amino acids: CASSQVTGGNYGYTF. In DNA form, the CDR3 reads TGTGCCAGCAGCCAGGTGACGGGGGGTAACTATGGCTACACCTTC.

In this sample, this clonotype turned up many times. The gene calls are TRBV2 and TRBJ2-3; D remains ambiguous. Germline V lookup: CDR1 SNHLY, CDR2 FYNNEI. V lost 2 bases, J lost 4 bases, and 13 bases lay in between. This CDR3 has 15 residues. The CDR3 region is CASSEFIELADTQYF. In nucleotides, the CDR3 is TGTGCCAGCAGTGAATTCATAGAGTTGGCAGATACGCAGTATTTT.

This chain links TRBV24-1 with TRBJ2-3, with 13 bases identical to TRBD2. The CDR3 contains 19 residues. Germline CDR1 reads KGHDR; CDR2 reads SFDVKD. With V trimmed by 7 bases and J by 2 bases, 14 bases remained unmatched. The CDR3 DNA reads TGTGCCACCAGGCGAGGTTACGGGGGACTAGCGGGACACACAGATACGCAGTATTTT. Translated: CATRRGYGGLAGHTDTQYF.

The CDR3 coding sequence is TGTGCCAGCAGCGTAGCCAGCGGGCGCCCAGGAGTCAATGAGCAGTTCTTC. Translation: CASSVASGRPGVNEQFF. The chain recombines TRBV9 with TRBJ2-1; perhaps TRBD2 as D (6 bases). The V gene lost 0 bases and the J gene lost 6 bases, with 19 bases spanning the gap. The CDR3 covers 17 residues. The germline V gene has CDR1 SGDLS and CDR2 YYNGEE.

This clonotype has at least ten counts. The chain recombines TRBV18 with TRBJ1-1, with D maybe TRBD1 (5 bases). V was trimmed by 3 bases and J by 1 base, leaving 12 bases between them. Looked up from germline, CDR1 is KGHSH and CDR2 is LQKENI. The CDR3 consists of 15 residues. This chain's CDR3 is CASSPTGTENTEAFF. In DNA form, the CDR3 reads TGTGCCAGCTCACCTACCGGGACGGAGAACACTGAAGCTTTCTTT.

This clonotype appeared many times. This chain connects TRBV10-3 to TRBJ2-5; perhaps D is TRBD1 or TRBD2 (5 bases each). In germline, CDR1 is ENHRY, CDR2 SYGVKD. V gave up 4 bases and J gave up 4 bases, with 10 bases separating them. The CDR3 extends over 13 amino acids. The CDR3 spells CAISVQGAETQYF. The CDR3 nucleotides read TGTGCCATCAGTGTTCAGGGAGCAGAGACCCAGTACTTC.

Ten or more counts support this clonotype. CDR3 amino acids: CASRTGGELKAFF. The CDR3 DNA sequence: TGTGCCAGCCGCACAGGGGGCGAGCTTAAAGCTTTCTTT. The V and J genes are TRBV28 and TRBJ1-1; 9 nucleotides align to TRBD1. The CDR3 is 13 amino acids. Per the germline V gene, CDR1 is MDHEN and CDR2 is SYDVKM. Trimming removed 8 bases from V and 9 bases from J; junction bases left unmatched: 10. Full variable domain (remainder filled in from reference TRBV28 and TRBJ1-1): DVKVTQSSRYLVKRTGEKVFLECVQDMDHENMFWYRQDPGLGLRLIYFSYDVKMKEKGDIPEGYSVSREKKERFSLILESASTNQTSMYLCASRTGGELKAFFGQGTRLTVV.

The rearrangement joins TRBV3-1 to TRBJ2-3; a weak D match, TRBD2 (5 bases). The CDR3 is 15 residues long. CDR1 is LGHDT, CDR2 YNNKEL, per germline (reference sequence). V was trimmed by 4 bases and J by 6 bases, leaving 17 bases between them. The DNA of the CDR3 is TGTGCCAGCAGCCGGGGAAGAGGGAGTCCGGATACGCAGTATTTT. Translation: CASSRGRGSPDTQYF.

This clonotype was seen many times. This chain links TRBV7-9 with TRBJ2-3; TRBD2 matches 10 bases. The V gene's germline CDR1 is SEHNR and CDR2 FQNEAQ (reference sequence). V trimming: 3 bases; J trimming: 6 bases; junction bases outside the gene matches: 9. This CDR3 has 16 residues. DNA of the CDR3: TGTGCCAGCAGCTTGGGTAGGACTAGCGGTACCGATACGCAGTATTTT. Translating gives CASSLGRTSGTDTQYF.

This clonotype was recorded at least ten times. The chain uses TRBV6-1 and TRBJ1-2; weak D call: TRBD1 (5 bases). This CDR3 is built from 16 residues. Per the germline V gene, CDR1 is MNHNS and CDR2 is SASEGT. Trimming stripped 7 bases from V and 8 bases from J, with 26 bases between. In DNA, the CDR3 is TGTGCCAGCACGGCCCCTGCGGCAGGGCACCGAGACGGCTACACCTTC. Amino acids: CASTAPAAGHRDGYTF.

The genes are TRBV6-1 and TRBJ1-3, with 12 bases that match TRBD1. The CDR3 totals 17 residues. Per the germline V gene, CDR1 is MNHNS and CDR2 is SASEGT. J lost 3 bases, V lost 5 bases, and 8 bases had no gene match. In DNA form, the CDR3 reads TGTGCCAGCAGTACCGGGACAGGGGGCTTGGGTGGAAACACCATATATTTT. Amino acid sequence: CASSTGTGGLGGNTIYF.

This clonotype was counted a few times. This chain links TRBV29-1 with TRBJ1-2, with 7 bases that match TRBD1. CDR1 is SQVTM, CDR2 ANQGSEA, per germline. The CDR3 extends over 12 amino acids. V was pared by 7 bases and J by 4 bases, with 6 bases of the junction left unmatched. The CDR3 here is CSAGDRPYGYTF. Written as DNA, the CDR3 is TGCAGCGCGGGGGACAGACCCTATGGCTACACCTTC.

This clonotype came up a few times. The CDR3 sequence: CAISEETLLSSGNTIYF. CDR3 sequence (DNA): TGTGCCATCAGTGAGGAGACGCTGTTGAGCTCTGGAAACACCATATATTTT. The gene calls are TRBV10-3 and TRBJ1-3; D unclear. V lost 2 bases and J 0 bases, leaving 14 bases between the germline ends. The CDR3 has 17 amino acids. Germline CDR1 ENHRY, CDR2 SYGVKD.